Each of the 4 T cell receptor beta chains below was sequenced from the same sample in a study of high-grade serous ovarian cancer treatment subgroups (dated by TCRdb to about 2021). The protocol used for the library was the immunoSEQ multiplex PCR assay. TCRdb re-hosts the immuneACCESS table, in-frame sequences only. Its copies lack some clones; in the studies checked, an unresolved V gene accounts for under half of them, and the cause for the rest is not known. The sample table contains 12,000 to 15,000 clones; only one count was recorded for roughly 90% of them. Jointly, the top ten make up around 6.4% of the sample. Collection of tumor samples took place before definitive surgery or chemotherapy. The sample consisted of tumor tissue. These receptors originate from a human donor with high-grade serous ovarian cancer.

The rearrangement links TRBV6-6 to TRBJ2-7; D gene unclear. V dropped 6 bases and J dropped 4 bases, with 10 bases sitting between them. The CDR3 totals 12 residues. Per germline, CDR1 MNHNY and CDR2 SVGAGI (reference sequence). The CDR3 here is CASRRDTYEQYF. CDR3 nucleotides: TGTGCCAGCAGGCGAGACACTTACGAGCAGTACTTC.

The gene calls are TRBV6-5 and TRBJ2-1, with D unclear. V was cut by 7 bases and J by 7 bases, with 14 bases left in between. Per the germline V gene, CDR1 is MNHEY and CDR2 is SVGAGI. The CDR3 is 13 residues long. In DNA, the CDR3 is TGTGCCAGCACCGACCCGTACGGGAATGAGCAGTTCTTC. This gives the protein CASTDPYGNEQFF.

The chain employs TRBV5-1 and TRBJ2-7, with D perhaps TRBD1 or TRBD2 (5 bases each). The germline CDR1 and CDR2 sequences are SGHRS and YFSETQ. The CDR3 sequence is 13 residues long. Trimming cost V 2 bases and J 6 bases, with 12 bases left between them. The CDR3 reads CASSFGTGAEQYF. The CDR3 DNA reads as TGCGCCAGCAGCTTTGGGACCGGAGCCGAGCAGTACTTC.

The V call is TRBV18, the J call TRBJ1-2; D uncertain. The CDR3 contains 16 residues. V was clipped by 4 bases and J by 0 bases, with 15 bases between them. Germline V gene data show CDR1 as KGHSH and CDR2 as LQKENI. The DNA for the CDR3 is TGTGCCAGCTCACTGGAGTTGGGCCAAACTAACTATGGCTACACCTTC. This codes for CASSLELGQTNYGYTF.